What follows are 25 T cell receptor beta chains derived from one specimen sequenced in a study of shared clonotypes between healthy human individuals. Only in-frame clones appear in the TCRdb table, and some are missing; sequencing was by immunoSEQ multiplex PCR. The table shows 300,000 to 400,000 clones, with 74% occurring only once. Sequencing was carried out using memory CD4+ T cells sorted from blood. The subset here: CD45RA-negative fraction. These receptors were collected from a man in his thirties or forties in good health.

In its sample, this clone was seen a few times. The chain links TRBV30 to TRBJ2-5; 12 bases are shared with TRBD2. With V trimmed by 2 bases and J by 2 bases, 12 bases remained unmatched. CDR1 and CDR2 (germline): GTSNPN, SVGIG (reference sequence). This CDR3 has 18 amino acids. The DNA for the CDR3 is TGTGCCTGGAGTCTCTGGACTAGCGGGAAGAGGGGGCAAGAGACCCAGTACTTC. Encoded protein: CAWSLWTSGKRGQETQYF.

This clone has more than one count but fewer than ten. CDR3 protein: CASSEQEGRTQYF. CDR3 bases: TGTGCCAGCAGTGAACAGGAGGGCAGGACGCAGTATTTT. The gene calls are TRBV6-5 and TRBJ2-3; a weak D match, TRBD2 (6 bases). V lost 5 bases, J lost 9 bases, and 15 bases lay in between. This CDR3 comprises 13 residues. Germline V gives CDR1 MNHEY, CDR2 SVGAGI.

This clone appeared a few times. The V gene is TRBV6-4, the J gene TRBJ2-7; 10 bases line up with TRBD2. The CDR3 length is 14 residues. Germline CDR1 MRHNA, CDR2 SNTAGT. The junction had 5 bases not matched to a gene; V was cut back by 7 bases and J by 2 bases. The CDR3: CASTVAGGAYEQYF. CDR3 bases: TGTGCCAGCACGGTAGCGGGAGGAGCCTACGAGCAGTACTTC.

The chain joins TRBV6-1 to TRBJ2-7, with 7 bases lining up with TRBD2. With V trimmed by 2 bases and J by 2 bases, 6 bases remained unmatched. This CDR3 has 15 residues. The germline gives CDR1 MNHNS, CDR2 SASEGT. The CDR3 DNA follows: TGTGCCAGCAGTGAAAGTTGGGGGGGGGCCTACGAGCAGTACTTC. It specifies CASSESWGGAYEQYF.

This chain uses TRBV2 with TRBJ2-1, with D perhaps matching TRBD2 (5 bases). V lost 8 bases, J lost 8 bases, and 22 bases lay in between. There are 15 residues in the CDR3. Germline V gene sequence: CDR1 SNHLY, CDR2 FYNNEI. This CDR3 reads CASLHSEGDLDEQFF. CDR3 in DNA: TGTGCCAGCCTTCATAGCGAGGGAGATTTGGATGAGCAGTTCTTC.

The chain combines TRBV5-4 with TRBJ2-3, with TRBD2 matching 11 bases. Trimming removed 4 bases from V and 2 bases from J; junction bases left unmatched: 9. The CDR3 totals 17 residues. Germline V gives CDR1 SGHNT, CDR2 YYREEE (reference sequence). The CDR3 region has the DNA TGTGCCAGCAGCACCAAACTAGCGGGAGTGACCACAGATACGCAGTATTTT. Its protein is CASSTKLAGVTTDTQYF.

The genes are TRBV5-1 and TRBJ2-3; 8 bases fit TRBD1. The CDR3 consists of 15 residues. J gave up 3 bases and V 5 bases, and 8 bases lay outside the gene matches. Germline CDR1 reads SGHRS; CDR2 reads YFSETQ. DNA for the CDR3: TGCGCCAGCAGACAAGCAGGGGGCGGAACAGATACGCAGTATTTT. It yields the protein CASRQAGGGTDTQYF.

This clone came up a few times. This chain uses TRBV15 with TRBJ2-2; the match to TRBD2 covers 11 bases. V lost 1 base and J lost 9; bases outside the gene matches: 7. The CDR3 consists of 16 residues. The germline V gene encodes CDR1 LNHNV and CDR2 YYDKDF (reference sequence). The CDR3 region is CATSRGLAGGPRELFF. The CDR3 DNA reads TGTGCCACCAGCAGAGGATTAGCGGGAGGGCCCCGGGAGCTGTTTTTT.

This clone was seen only a few times. The chain couples TRBV7-2 to TRBJ1-2; D call uncertain. Germline CDR1 and CDR2: SGHTA and FQGNSA. The CDR3 contains 17 residues. Trimming left V 1 base short and J 4 bases short, with 19 bases between. Here the CDR3 reads CASSLGPISPVSYGYTF. CDR3 DNA: TGTGCCAGCAGCTTAGGTCCAATTTCACCCGTTAGCTATGGCTACACCTTC.

This clone has more than one count but fewer than ten. The genes are TRBV4-3 and TRBJ2-7, with 7 bases matching TRBD2. V was pared by 2 bases and J by 2 bases, with 9 bases of the junction left unmatched. Germline CDR1 and CDR2: LGHNA and YSLEER. The CDR3 runs 16 residues. The CDR3 loop is CASSQLQRGGPYEQYF. Written as DNA, the CDR3 is TGCGCCAGCAGCCAACTCCAGCGGGGAGGGCCCTACGAGCAGTACTTC.

In this sample, this clone turned up a few times. The J gene is TRBJ2-1, the V gene TRBV7-9; 9 nucleotides line up with TRBD2. Germline V gene data show CDR1 as SEHNR and CDR2 as FQNEAQ (reference sequence). V was pared by 5 bases and J by 6 bases, with 14 bases of the junction left unmatched. The CDR3 length is 17 residues. The CDR3 spells CASSHGGTASGTNEQFF. The CDR3 bases are TGTGCCAGCAGCCATGGGGGGACGGCTAGCGGGACCAATGAGCAGTTCTTC.

V and J are TRBV27 and TRBJ2-2, with D uncertain. Germline V gene data show CDR1 as MNHEY and CDR2 as SMNVEV (reference sequence). V was shortened by 3 bases and J by 6 bases, with 11 bases between the two germline ends. The CDR3 runs to 14 residues. CDR3 residues: CASSFYRSAGELFF. CDR3 nucleotide sequence: TGTGCCAGCAGTTTCTACCGTTCAGCCGGGGAGCTGTTTTTT.

The chain uses TRBV13 and TRBJ2-2, with 14 nucleotides matching TRBD2. The CDR3 spans 20 residues. The V and J ends lost 0 bases and 3 bases, in that order; junction bases with no gene match: 9. Germline V CDR1 and CDR2: PRHDT, FYEKMQ (reference sequence). The chain's CDR3 is CASSLGFGTSGRRYTGELFF. The CDR3, as DNA: TGTGCCAGCAGCTTAGGGTTCGGGACTAGCGGGAGAAGGTACACCGGGGAGCTGTTTTTT.

J is TRBJ2-1 and V is TRBV28; no clear D gene. CDR1 and CDR2 from the germline V gene are MDHEN and SYDVKM. The germline V and J ends were trimmed by 4 bases and 6 bases, with 10 bases remaining between them. This CDR3 region has 13 residues. DNA for the CDR3: TGTGCCAGCAGTTCTCCAGGCCGCAATGAGCAGTTCTTC. Protein product: CASSSPGRNEQFF.

The V gene is TRBV6-1, the J gene TRBJ1-4, with a weak D call TRBD1 (5 bases). Germline CDR1 and CDR2: MNHNS and SASEGT. The CDR3 spans 13 residues. Trimming left V 8 bases short and J 4 bases short, with 11 bases between. DNA for the CDR3: TGTGCCAGCCGACAGCACCTTAATGAAAAACTGTTTTTT. Its protein is CASRQHLNEKLFF.

The gene calls are TRBV29-1 and TRBJ2-7, with a tentative D call TRBD2 (5 bases). Germline V gene sequence: CDR1 SQVTM, CDR2 ANQGSEA. The CDR3 totals 14 residues. V shed 8 bases and J shed 4 bases, with 21 bases lying between them. For the CDR3, the DNA is TGCAGCATCCAGCCTTGGGGAGAACATTACGAGCAGTACTTC. This gives the protein CSIQPWGEHYEQYF.

V and J are TRBV7-4 and TRBJ2-1, with 12 bases identical to TRBD2. The CDR3 runs 17 residues. V shed 4 bases, J shed 7 bases, and the junction held 11 bases outside the gene matches. The V gene's germline CDR1 is SGHVT and CDR2 SQSDAQ. The CDR3 DNA reads as TGTGCCAGCAGCTCTACCTACCTAGCGGGAGGGATAAATGAGCAGTTCTTC. Encoded protein: CASSSTYLAGGINEQFF.

This chain uses TRBV5-1 with TRBJ2-5; 8 nucleotides line up with TRBD2. With 6 bases clipped from V and 4 bases from J, the junction kept 5 bases outside the gene matches. The CDR3 runs 13 residues. The germline CDR1 and CDR2 sequences are SGHRS and YFSETQ. CDR3 DNA sequence: TGCGCCAGCACCAGTCGGGAGGGAGAGACCCAGTACTTC. Encoded protein: CASTSREGETQYF.

The chain employs TRBV4-3 and TRBJ1-1, with a weak D call TRBD1 (5 bases). V lost 0 bases to trimming and J lost 0 bases, with 14 bases between them. CDR1 LGHNA and CDR2 YSLEER come from the germline V gene. This CDR3 has 17 residues. The CDR3 here is CASSQEVQGAMNTEAFF. Here the CDR3 DNA reads TGCGCCAGCAGCCAAGAAGTCCAGGGAGCTATGAACACTGAAGCTTTCTTT.

The CDR3 is CASSQGNEKLFF. CDR3 sequence (DNA): TGTGCCAGCAGCCAAGGGAATGAAAAACTGTTTTTT. The chain combines TRBV6-5 with TRBJ1-4, with D unclear. Trimming removed 6 bases from V and 5 bases from J, with 7 bases in between. Germline CDR1 reads MNHEY; CDR2 reads SVGAGI. The length of the CDR3 is 12 residues.

V gene TRBV11-3 combines with J gene TRBJ2-1; D uncertain. The V end lost 5 bases, the J end lost 6 bases, and 11 bases lay between the germline ends. The CDR3 is 13 residues long. CDR1 is SGHNT and CDR2 is YENEEA in the germline V gene. The CDR3 loop reads CASSRGMSNEQFF. Written as DNA, the CDR3 is TGTGCCAGCAGCCGTGGGATGTCCAATGAGCAGTTCTTC.

The rearrangement joins TRBV7-3 to TRBJ2-2, with TRBD2 identical over 9 bases. Unmatched junction bases numbered 8, after V lost 5 bases and J lost 13 bases. Germline V lookup: CDR1 SGHTA, CDR2 FQGTGA. The CDR3 spans 13 residues. This chain's CDR3 is CASSRGLARRLFF. CDR3 DNA sequence: TGTGCCAGCAGCCGGGGACTAGCCCGTAGGCTGTTTTTT.

The rearrangement links TRBV5-1 to TRBJ2-1; D gene unclear. The V and J ends lost 3 bases and 3 bases respectively, with 19 bases between them. The CDR3 is 17 residues long. Per the germline V gene, CDR1 is SGHRS and CDR2 is YFSETQ. CDR3: CASSSGLDRAYYNEQFF. CDR3 coding DNA: TGCGCCAGCAGCTCCGGGCTGGATAGGGCTTACTACAATGAGCAGTTCTTC.

This clone was seen a single time. This chain joins TRBV7-8 and TRBJ1-4; D perhaps matches TRBD1 (5 bases). V gave up 1 base and J gave up 0 bases, with 9 bases separating them. The CDR3 loop spans 16 amino acids. In germline, CDR1 is SGHVS, CDR2 FQNEAQ. The CDR3 bases are TGTGCCAGCAGCTTAGAGGCGGGGCCAACTAATGAAAAACTGTTTTTT. Amino acids: CASSLEAGPTNEKLFF. The whole variable domain, filled in from reference TRBV7-8 and TRBJ1-4, reads GAGVSQSPRYKVAKRGQDVALRCDPISGHVSLFWYQQALGQGPEFLTYFQNEAQLDKSGLPSDRFFAERPEGSVSTLKIQRTQQEDSAVYLCASSLEAGPTNEKLFFGSGTQLSVL.

This chain joins TRBV28 and TRBJ1-2; D unresolved. The CDR3 is made up of 12 amino acids. Trimming stripped 2 bases from V and 8 bases from J, with 9 bases between. Germline CDR1 MDHEN, CDR2 SYDVKM. CDR3 in DNA: TGTGCCAGCAGTTTAGGTCGAAGGGGCTACACCTTC. The encoded protein is CASSLGRRGYTF.